This T cell receptor (beta chain) is drawn from a study of blood T cell repertoires in COVID-19 (dated by TCRdb to the early 2020s). Turning to the overall study: Samples covering the acute and convalescent phases of COVID-19 were provided by collaborators in the United States, Italy and Spain. The prospective study material was composed of cDNA or gDNA derived from T cells, B-cell-depleted T cells, or PBMCs. The dataset comprised deeply sampled blood TCRbeta repertoires from subjects exposed to, actively infected with, or recovered from COVID-19. A freely available public database, intended as a resource for researchers studying the immune response to SARS-CoV-2, is where the repertoires were released. Samples came from the ongoing ImmuneRACE study (first 160 participants) plus 1,254 subjects from 6 global collaborators. A de-identified subject ID, COVID-19 status, age in years and sex were almost always included in the sample metadata. Where HLA class I and class II types were available, the types were taken from metadata supplied by the sample provider, not from assay-based typing. What the research found in general, with its limitations: How much clinical and demographic metadata was included differed by source and by participant, and the metadata was provided uncurated.

For this clone: The clone's antigen remains unknown. It has no much larger one-base neighbor in the sample; base qualities were not kept.

Whole blood was collected in K2EDTA tubes by collaborating institutions according to the institutions' own protocols. For TCRbeta analysis, collaborators shipped samples as frozen whole blood, isolated PBMCs, or DNA extracted from either of those sample types. The germline V gene specifies KGHSH as CDR1 and LQKENI as CDR2. From V the trimming removes 5 bases and from J it removes 4 bases, while the gene matches leave 5 bases of the junction unaccounted for. The CDR3 sequence holds 13 residues, the cysteine and phenylalanine included. The kept DNA is CDR3 alone, 39 bases in frame from the first base. TCRbeta CDR3 regions were amplified from genomic DNA by means of the immunoSEQ Assay, a bias-controlled multiplex PCR. As for the original processing: The number of nucleated cells in each sample was estimated by amplification of reference gene primers within the assay. To quantify the absolute abundance of each unique TCRbeta CDR3 rearrangement, sequence reads were collapsed and filtered. For each sample, productive Simpson clonality was calculated as the square root of Simpson's diversity index over productive rearrangements. The table comes from immuneACCESS by way of TCRdb, which keeps in-frame sequences with V and J called. Part of the clones is missing from these tables; in studies checked, under half for an unresolved V gene and the rest for unknown reasons. That table is the source of V, J and clone size, and D and trimming were worked out from the DNA. The sample has roughly 120,000 clones on record, around 80% of them singletons. The ten largest clones capture around 3.5% of the sample.

The origin of this receptor is a woman of 80 years or more with acute or convalescent COVID-19. The sample consisted of peripheral blood. The chain is encoded by TRBV18 joined to TRBJ2-7; 7 central nucleotides agree with TRBD1. The nucleotides read TGTGCCAGCTCAGCCGGGACAGTATACGAGCAGTACTTC. Its translation reads: CASSAGTVYEQYF. With the portions outside the CDR3 filled from the reference TRBV18 and TRBJ2-7 genes, the complete variable region becomes NAGVMQNPRHLVRRRGQEARLRCSPMKGHSHVYWYRQLPEEGLKFMVYLQKENIIDESGMPKERFSAEFPKEGPSILRIQQVVRGDSAAYFCASSAGTVYEQYFGPGTRLTVT.